The clone carrying this T cell receptor beta chain was seen a handful of times. The data belong to a study of CD8+CD57+ T cells in acquired aplastic anemia. Genomic DNA was employed as the template in profiling TCR beta VDJ and CDR3. TCRdb fed the reads into MiXCR, producing one record per CDR3 protein. The data contain some 140,000 distinct CDR3 sequences, more than 35% of them singletons. The CDR3 sequence is 15 residues long. Germline V gene lookup returns CDR1 LNHNV and CDR2 YYDKDF (reference sequence). J gave up 7 bases and V 3 bases, and 5 bases lay outside the gene matches. Specimen: sorted CD4+, CD8+, or CD8+CD57+ T cells (not recorded which) from PBMCs. This clonotype was sampled from a human donor in good health, serving as a control. J is TRBJ1-6 and V is TRBV15, with TRBD1 matching over 8 bases. The CDR3 DNA is TGTGCCACCAGCAGGCCGGACAGGGCCAATTCACCCCTCCACTTT. Its translation: CATSRPDRANSPLHF.